Below are 5 T cell receptor beta chains sequenced from a single sample in a study of shared clonotypes between healthy human individuals. TCRdb's copy holds only in-frame clones and misses some; the assay was immunoSEQ multiplex PCR. The sample includes hundreds of thousands of clones, approximately 96% seen only once; the top ten take about 0.12%. In the naive CD8 group, cells lacked CD45RO and were positively selected for CCR7, so terminally differentiated effector memory CD45RA+ cells were left out. Sequences were obtained from naive CD8+ T cells sorted from blood. All receptors derive from a woman younger than 45 in good health.

This rearrangement joins TRBV5-4 to TRBJ2-3; D call uncertain. Germline values: CDR1 SGHNT, CDR2 YYREEE (reference sequence). This CDR3 comprises 13 residues. Written as DNA, the CDR3 is TGTGTCCCGGGCCCCCGGAGCACAGATACGCAGTATTTT. It is translated as CVPGPRSTDTQYF.

The count of this clone is one. The chain is built from TRBV12-5 and TRBJ2-1; TRBD2 agrees at 16 bases. CDR3 size: 21 residues. The junction had 13 bases not matched to a gene; V was cut back by 1 base and J by 4 bases. Per the germline V gene, CDR1 is LGHNT and CDR2 is FRNRAP. The CDR3 sequence is CASGLAKGLAGGSSHYNEQFF. The CDR3 nucleotides read TGTGCTAGTGGTTTGGCCAAGGGACTAGCGGGAGGGTCCTCACATTACAATGAGCAGTTCTTC.

On this clone itself: Other DNA sequences in the same sample also yield this CDR3. V and J are TRBV9 and TRBJ2-1; D remains unclear. Germline V lookup: CDR1 SGDLS, CDR2 YYNGEE. Deletions cut 3 bases from V and 4 bases from J, with 5 bases between. The CDR3 consists of 12 residues. The CDR3 protein is CASSADYNEQFF. In DNA form, the CDR3 reads TGTGCCAGCAGCGCGGATTACAATGAGCAGTTCTTC. The full variable domain, its missing parts supplied by reference TRBV9 and TRBJ2-1, is DSGVTQTPKHLITATGQRVTLRCSPRSGDLSVYWYQQSLDQGLQFLIQYYNGEERAKGNILERFSAQQFPDLHSELNLSSLELGDSALYFCASSADYNEQFFGPGTRLTVL.

The chain links TRBV10-2 to TRBJ2-1; 7 bases match TRBD2. The germline V gene encodes CDR1 WSHSY and CDR2 SAAADI. J lost 7 bases, V lost 1 base, and 10 bases had no gene match. CDR3 length equals 16 residues. The CDR3 bases are TGCGCCAGCAGTGAGTTTGGGGGAGGGCCTCGGAATGAGCAGTTCTTC. Protein product: CASSEFGGGPRNEQFF.

Turning to this clone: At one boundary the junction diverges from the germline segment, which might be a read error. The chain joins TRBV27 to TRBJ2-1; D gene ambiguous. The germline CDR1 and CDR2 sequences are MNHEY and SMNVEV (reference sequence). This CDR3 is 13 amino acids long. The CDR3 loop reads CASGFLTDNEQFF. In DNA form, the CDR3 reads TGTGCCAGCGGTTTCCTAACTGACAATGAGCAGTTCTTC.